Reported below is one TCR beta chain. Its antigen remains unidentified. The unexposed donors gave CD4+ T cells in about 2010-2019, prior to COVID-19. The cells were cultured for approximately 10 days before CD4+ T cells were isolated. The data are from a study of CD4 T cells in relation to SARS-CoV-2 and coronaviruses. Study background: PBMCs were cultured with antigen for around nine days before TCR beta sequencing. No peptide or an HIV-1 Nef peptide pool served as negative control.

Libraries were prepared by immunoSEQ multiplex PCR; TCRdb keeps only in-frame clonotypes and omits some of them. The data contain roughly 24,000 clones, roughly 80% of them singletons. Findings and caveats of the study: Crossreactive clones expanded significantly less to SARS-CoV-2 than monoreactive clones.

Germline CDR1 SGHDN, CDR2 FVKESK. This CDR3 has 13 residues. Trimming left V 1 base short and J 7 bases short, with 8 bases between. The gene calls are TRBV14 and TRBJ2-1, with no clear D. The sample consisted of CD4+ T cells from PBMCs, cultured in vitro. The clonotype originates from a human donor in good health. CDR3 protein: CASSQVDLNEQFF. The CDR3 DNA reads as TGTGCCAGCAGCCAAGTCGATCTGAATGAGCAGTTCTTC.